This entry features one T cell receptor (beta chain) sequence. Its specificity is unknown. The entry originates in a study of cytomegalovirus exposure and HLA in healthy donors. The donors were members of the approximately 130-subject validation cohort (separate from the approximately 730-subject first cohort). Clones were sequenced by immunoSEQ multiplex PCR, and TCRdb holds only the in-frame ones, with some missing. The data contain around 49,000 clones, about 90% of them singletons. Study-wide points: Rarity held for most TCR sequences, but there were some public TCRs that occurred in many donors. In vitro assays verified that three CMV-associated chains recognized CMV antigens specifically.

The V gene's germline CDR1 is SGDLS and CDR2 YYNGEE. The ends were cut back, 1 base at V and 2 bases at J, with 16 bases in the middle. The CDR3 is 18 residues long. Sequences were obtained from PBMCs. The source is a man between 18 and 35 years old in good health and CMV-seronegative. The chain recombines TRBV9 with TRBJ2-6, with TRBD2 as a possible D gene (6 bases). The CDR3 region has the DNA TGTGCCAGCAGCGTACCCCATACCGGCGGGGCTGGGGCCAACGTCCTGACTTTC. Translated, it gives CASSVPHTGGAGANVLTF.